This T cell receptor beta chain is from a study of OX40 agonist ivuxolimab in advanced cancers. Measured with immunoSEQ multiplex PCR; TCRdb has only the in-frame clones, and not every one. The repertoire holds about 46,000 clones, with 89% as singletons. Germline CDR1 is SNHLY and CDR2 is FYNNEI. The CDR3 has 15 amino acids. V lost 6 bases and J lost 5; bases outside the gene matches: 10. This chain uses TRBV2 with TRBJ2-7, with 10 bases aligning to TRBD1. Sample: CD4+ or CD8+ T cells sorted from blood, taken in a trial of the OX40 agonist ivuxolimab. This TCR came from an adult with an advanced solid tumor such as melanoma, head and neck, liver or kidney cancer. This CDR3 is CASRESGTGDDEQYF. CDR3 nucleotides: TGTGCCAGCAGAGAATCCGGGACAGGGGATGACGAGCAGTACTTC.